This T cell receptor (beta chain) was profiled in a study of read filtering for tumor transcriptome and immune sequencing. From about 0.4 ug of RNA, a library with molecular barcoded alpha/delta and beta/gamma adaptors was made. One entry per CDR3 protein results from TCRdb running MiXCR on the reads. The sample includes 40,000 or so distinct CDR3 sequences, 12% to 15% of them seen just once. Germline CDR1 and CDR2: ENHRY and SYGVKD. Trimming pared 4 bases from V and 3 bases from J, leaving 2 bases between. CDR3 length: 11 amino acids. This clonotype has at least ten counts. This receptor was obtained from a donor over 35 with multiple myeloma. The gene calls are TRBV10-3 and TRBJ2-3; D is unresolved. What was sequenced was a population of CD138-negative cells sorted from bone marrow. The CDR3 protein is CAISATDTQYF. The CDR3 DNA sequence: TGTGCCATCAGTGCTACAGATACGCAGTATTTT.